These 19 T cell receptor beta chains were sequenced from one sample in a study of blood T cell repertoires in COVID-19. Only in-frame clones appear in the TCRdb table, and some are missing; sequencing was by immunoSEQ multiplex PCR. Here the sample spans some 200,000 clones, roughly four fifths being singletons. The sequencing input was peripheral blood. These receptor sequences come from a woman in her thirties or forties with acute or convalescent COVID-19.

The chain links TRBV4-3 to TRBJ2-7; 12 bases align to TRBD2. V shed 5 bases, J shed 5 bases, and the junction held 7 bases outside the gene matches. The CDR3 extends over 15 amino acids. Germline CDR1 and CDR2: LGHNA and YSLEER. The CDR3 DNA is TGCGCCAGCAGCAAGCTAGCGGGAGGGCTCGACGAGCAGTACTTC. Translated: CASSKLAGGLDEQYF.

The chain recombines TRBV4-1 with TRBJ1-1; the match to TRBD1 covers 7 bases. Unmatched junction bases numbered 10, after V lost 3 bases and J lost 9 bases. The CDR3 loop spans 14 amino acids. Germline V gene sequence: CDR1 MGHRA, CDR2 YSYEKL. The CDR3 spells CASSHDREPFKAFF. For the CDR3, the DNA is TGCGCCAGCAGCCACGACAGGGAGCCATTCAAAGCTTTCTTT.

The chain employs TRBV18 and TRBJ1-2; the D is unclear. The CDR3 covers 14 residues. Per the germline V gene, CDR1 is KGHSH and CDR2 is LQKENI. Trimming removed 5 bases at V and 0 bases at J, with 10 bases between. The CDR3 DNA follows: TGTGCCAGCTCAGGTTCAGCGGCTAACTATGGCTACACCTTC. Its translation is CASSGSAANYGYTF.

The chain has TRBV7-6 and TRBJ2-5; perhaps TRBD2 as D (6 bases). The CDR3 totals 12 residues. The V gene's germline CDR1 is SGHVS and CDR2 FNYEAQ. V dropped 5 bases and J dropped 5 bases, with 9 bases sitting between them. This chain's CDR3 is CASSKGRETQYF. CDR3 sequence (DNA): TGTGCCAGCAGCAAGGGGAGGGAGACCCAGTACTTC.

This chain uses TRBV11-2 with TRBJ1-3; D is unclear. V lost 4 bases, J lost 7 bases, and 17 bases lay in between. The CDR3 covers 15 residues. Germline values: CDR1 SGHAT, CDR2 FQNNGV. The chain's CDR3 is CASSYSQELRNTIYF. Written as DNA, the CDR3 is TGTGCCAGCAGCTACTCTCAGGAACTTAGGAACACCATATATTTT.

V is TRBV7-2 and J is TRBJ1-3; perhaps TRBD1 as D (5 bases). Trimming removed 1 base from V and 5 bases from J, with 9 bases in between. The CDR3 sequence is 14 residues long. From germline, CDR1 is SGHTA and CDR2 FQGNSA. The CDR3 DNA is TGTGCCAGCAGCTTAGTCGGGGGAAGAAACACCATATATTTT. Translation: CASSLVGGRNTIYF. Drawing the rest from reference TRBV7-2 and TRBJ1-3, the complete variable domain is GAGVSQSPSNKVTEKGKDVELRCDPISGHTALYWYRQSLGQGLEFLIYFQGNSAPDKSGLPSDRFSAERTGGSVSTLTIQRTQQEDSAVYLCASSLVGGRNTIYFGEGSWLTVV.

The chain is built from TRBV11-2 and TRBJ2-4; weak D call: TRBD2 (5 bases). Germline V CDR1 and CDR2: SGHAT, FQNNGV. The germline V and J ends were trimmed by 1 base and 8 bases, with 21 bases remaining between them. There are 17 residues in the CDR3. The CDR3 protein is CASSLAFLGSGRDIQYF. In DNA form, the CDR3 reads TGTGCCAGCAGCTTAGCGTTTTTGGGGTCGGGAAGGGACATTCAGTACTTC.

The V call is TRBV27, the J call TRBJ1-2, with D perhaps matching TRBD1 (5 bases). V was shortened by 7 bases and J by 1 base, with 10 bases between the two germline ends. Germline V gives CDR1 MNHEY, CDR2 SMNVEV (reference sequence). The CDR3 runs 13 residues. The CDR3 sequence is CASTGGNNYGYTF. CDR3 bases: TGTGCCAGCACCGGGGGGAATAACTATGGCTACACCTTC.

The genes are TRBV11-2 and TRBJ2-5, with 13 bases lining up with TRBD2. V lost 3 bases to trimming and J lost 10 bases; unmatched junction nucleotides: 11. The CDR3 totals 16 residues. CDR1 is SGHAT and CDR2 is FQNNGV in the germline V gene. The CDR3 nucleotides are TGTGCCAGCAGCTTGGGGGGACTAGCGGGGCAAGCCGGCCAGTACTTC. Its protein product is CASSLGGLAGQAGQYF.

The V call is TRBV7-9, the J call TRBJ2-7, with D possibly TRBD2 on 5 matching bases. CDR3 length: 13 residues. Trimming stripped 2 bases from V and 0 bases from J, with 5 bases between. Germline V CDR1 and CDR2: SEHNR, FQNEAQ (reference sequence). CDR3 nucleotides: TGTGCCAGCAGCTTACGGGGCTCCTACGAGCAGTACTTC. This gives the protein CASSLRGSYEQYF.

The rearrangement links TRBV3-1 (or the pseudogene TRBV3-2) to TRBJ1-2, with D uncertain. Trimming took off 1 base at V and 8 bases at J, with 20 bases between the two ends. This CDR3 has 16 residues. Germline V CDR1 and CDR2: LGHDT, YNNKEL (reference sequence). The chain's CDR3 is CASSQGPGPLGGGYTF. The CDR3 coding sequence is TGTGCCAGCAGCCAAGGCCCCGGGCCACTTGGAGGAGGCTACACCTTC.

This chain links TRBV6-5 with TRBJ1-3; 7 bases match TRBD1. In germline, CDR1 is MNHEY, CDR2 SVGAGI. The CDR3 has 13 residues. The ends lost 6 bases at V and 4 bases at J; junction bases unmatched: 3. CDR3 coding DNA: TGTGCCAGCAGGCGACAGGGAGGAAACACCATATATTTT. This sequence encodes CASRRQGGNTIYF.

The rearrangement uses TRBV11-2 and TRBJ1-1; a weak D match, TRBD1 (6 bases). CDR1 and CDR2 (germline): SGHAT, FQNNGV. V shed 3 bases and J shed 7 bases, with 12 bases lying between them. This CDR3 has 13 amino acids. CDR3 sequence reads: CASSLWTAYEAFF. The CDR3 DNA follows: TGTGCCAGCAGCTTGTGGACAGCCTATGAAGCTTTCTTT.

The chain has TRBV6-1 and TRBJ2-5; 7 bases fit TRBD1. CDR3 length: 15 amino acids. J was trimmed by 4 bases and V by 1 base; bases with no gene match: 6. Per the germline V gene, CDR1 is MNHNS and CDR2 is SASEGT. The chain's CDR3 is CASSEEGRGRETQYF. The CDR3 nucleotides are TGTGCCAGCAGTGAAGAAGGTAGGGGGCGAGAGACCCAGTACTTC.

This sequence joins TRBV25-1 and TRBJ2-3; 8 bases fit TRBD2. This CDR3 comprises 13 residues. Trimming removed 7 bases from V and 9 bases from J; junction bases left unmatched: 9. Germline CDR1 MGHDK, CDR2 SYGVNS. In DNA form, the CDR3 reads TGTGCCAGCACCCTTCGGCGGGAGGCCACGCAGTATTTT. Translating it yields CASTLRREATQYF.

A word on this clone: The junction shows a germline mismatch at one end, possibly a read error. V gene TRBV4-2 combines with J gene TRBJ2-3; possible D gene TRBD1, 5 bases. From germline, CDR1 is LGHNA and CDR2 YNFKEQ. This CDR3 is 14 amino acids long. The CDR3 is CASSKDRTTDTQYF. In nucleotides, the CDR3 is TGTGCCAGCAGCAAAGATAGGACAACAGATACGCAGTATTTT.

In this sample, this clone turned up a few times. The chain employs TRBV15 and TRBJ2-7; 10 nucleotides agree with TRBD2. The CDR3 consists of 12 residues. From germline, CDR1 is LNHNV and CDR2 YYDKDF (reference sequence). With V trimmed by 8 bases and J by 4 bases, 2 bases remained unmatched. The CDR3 sequence: CATGTSEYEQYF. The CDR3, as DNA: TGTGCCACCGGGACTAGCGAATACGAGCAGTACTTC.

V usage is TRBV6-5 and J usage is TRBJ1-5, with D unclear. The germline V and J ends were trimmed by 0 bases and 9 bases, with 12 bases remaining between them. Looked up from germline, CDR1 is MNHEY and CDR2 is SVGAGI. This CDR3 is 14 amino acids long. The CDR3 spells CASSYSGIGGPQHF. For the CDR3, the DNA is TGTGCCAGCAGTTACTCAGGTATAGGCGGGCCCCAGCATTTT.

The J gene is TRBJ2-7, the V gene TRBV4-1; D gene uncertain. The ends were cut back, 0 bases at V and 4 bases at J, with 7 bases in the middle. Germline CDR1 and CDR2: MGHRA and YSYEKL. The CDR3 extends over 13 amino acids. CDR3 DNA: TGCGCCAGCAGCCAAGAAACAGAATACGAGCAGTACTTC. It yields the protein CASSQETEYEQYF.